The rows below give T cell receptor beta chains drawn from one sample of a study of glioma-infiltrating T cells after dendritic cell vaccination. Sequencing used immunoSEQ multiplex PCR; TCRdb keeps in-frame clones, though not all of them. The table has about 110,000 clones, 85% to 90% seen once; the top ten hold 2.7%. The material sequenced was blood, taken after dendritic cell vaccination. Source of these receptors: a human donor with glioblastoma. Both conserved end residues are part of each CDR3. D genes are given only for firm matches. The size entry is marked missing in some rows and otherwise reads once, few, many or a size class.

>NA|NA|TRBV6-1|TRBJ1-1
CASRTTEAFF
TGTGCCAGCAGGACTACTGAAGCTTTCTTT
>NA|TRBD2|TRBV28|TRBJ2-1
CASSFSGTSLNEQFF
TGTGCCAGCAGTTTCTCGGGGACTAGTCTCAATGAGCAGTTCTTC
>NA|TRBD1|TRBV19|TRBJ1-4
CASSTMTGYATNEKLFF
TGTGCCAGTAGTACAATGACAGGGTATGCAACTAATGAAAAACTGTTTTTT
>NA|NA|TRBV18|TRBJ2-4
CASSPQVASKNIQYF
TGTGCCAGCTCGCCTCAAGTTGCGTCCAAAAACATTCAGTACTTC
>NA|TRBD1|TRBV7-8|TRBJ1-2
CASSPGTEVDGYTF
TGTGCCAGCAGCCCAGGGACAGAAGTGGATGGCTACACCTTC
>NA|TRBD2|TRBV2|TRBJ2-2
CASSEATISGEELFF
TGTGCCAGCAGTGAAGCGACTATCAGCGGGGAGGAGCTGTTTTTT
>NA|TRBD1|TRBV9|TRBJ2-7
CASSVAPGGGYEQYF
TGTGCCAGCAGCGTAGCCCCAGGGGGCGGCTACGAGCAGTACTTC
>NA|NA|TRBV7-6|TRBJ2-1
CASSPRPGGNEQFF
TGTGCCAGCAGCCCCCGGCCAGGTGGCAATGAGCAGTTCTTC
>NA|TRBD2|TRBV5-1|TRBJ2-7
CASNSGTSGSHEQYF
TGCGCCAGCAACTCCGGGACTAGCGGGAGCCACGAGCAGTACTTC
>few|NA|TRBV28|TRBJ2-5
CASSPRVTQYF
TGTGCCAGCAGTCCTCGGGTGACCCAGTACTTC
>NA|TRBD1|TRBV9|TRBJ1-4
CASSPTPGGGELFF
TGTGCCAGCAGCCCCACCCCAGGGGGCGGGGAACTGTTTTTT
>NA|TRBD2|TRBV6-5|TRBJ2-7
CASSPTGGVYEQYF
TGTGCCAGCAGCCCCACGGGGGGGGTCTACGAGCAGTACTTC
>NA|TRBD2|TRBV7-9|TRBJ2-7
CASSLDSGGVSYEQYF
TGTGCCAGCAGCCTAGACTCGGGGGGGGTTTCGTACGAGCAGTACTTC
>NA|TRBD2|TRBV5-4|TRBJ2-5
CASSAGAGGGQETQYF
TGTGCCAGCAGCGCCGGGGCGGGAGGGGGCCAAGAGACCCAGTACTTC
>NA|TRBD2|TRBV6-1|TRBJ2-5
CASTLAGGRETQYF
TGTGCCAGCACCCTAGCGGGGGGAAGAGAGACCCAGTACTTC
>once|TRBD2|TRBV5-5|TRBJ2-5
CASSRYQIAGAGETQYF
TGTGCCAGCAGCCGCTACCAAATAGCGGGGGCGGGGGAGACCCAGTACTTC
>NA|TRBD1|TRBV5-1|TRBJ2-2
CASSAGQGDTGELFF
TGCGCCAGCAGCGCGGGACAGGGAGACACCGGGGAGCTGTTTTTT
>NA|NA|TRBV5-6|TRBJ2-7
CASSDGSGVGEQYF
TGTGCCAGCAGTGACGGGTCAGGGGTTGGCGAGCAGTACTTC
>few|TRBD2|TRBV10-3|TRBJ2-7
CAIRASGGLYYEQYF
TGTGCCATCCGAGCGTCGGGAGGGCTATACTACGAGCAGTACTTC
>NA|NA|TRBV13|TRBJ2-7
CASSNRGPYEQYF
TGTGCCAGCAGCAACCGGGGTCCCTACGAGCAGTACTTC
>NA|TRBD1|TRBV10-3|TRBJ2-1
CAISEDRGQNNEQFF
TGTGCCATCAGTGAAGACAGGGGGCAGAACAATGAGCAGTTCTTC
>NA|TRBD1|TRBV9|TRBJ1-5
CASSEGGQGAHQPQHF
TGTGCCAGCAGCGAAGGGGGACAGGGGGCTCACCAGCCCCAGCATTTT
>NA|TRBD2|TRBV7-3|TRBJ2-1
CASSLTTSASYNEQFF
TGTGCCAGCAGCTTAACGACTAGCGCTTCCTACAATGAGCAGTTCTTC
>NA|TRBD2|TRBV2|TRBJ2-7
CASSQSGRTVSEQYF
TGTGCCAGCAGCCAAAGCGGGAGGACTGTCTCCGAGCAGTACTTC
>NA|TRBD2|TRBV5-5|TRBJ2-1
CASSPWTSVNNEQFF
TGTGCCAGCAGCCCATGGACTAGCGTCAACAATGAGCAGTTCTTC
>NA|TRBD2|TRBV4-1|TRBJ2-7
CASSHSWREPGQYF
TGCGCCAGCAGCCACTCTTGGCGGGAGCCTGGGCAGTACTTC
>NA|TRBD1|TRBV30|TRBJ1-5
CAWRGGTADQPQHF
TGTGCCTGGAGGGGCGGGACAGCGGATCAGCCCCAGCATTTT
>NA|NA|TRBV7-9|TRBJ1-3
CASSLSGLDTIYF
TGTGCCAGCAGCTTATCCGGACTAGACACCATATATTTT
>NA|NA|TRBV7-3|TRBJ2-2
CASRSVWNTGELFF
TGTGCCAGCAGGAGTGTTTGGAACACCGGGGAGCTGTTTTTT
>NA|NA|TRBV27|TRBJ2-5
CASSSQGVIETQYF
TGTGCCAGCAGTTCACAGGGTGTGATAGAGACCCAGTACTTC
>NA|NA|TRBV2|TRBJ2-5
CASTNRAGGETQYF
TGTGCCAGCACTAATCGGGCGGGTGGGGAGACCCAGTACTTC
>NA|TRBD1|TRBV5-1|TRBJ2-7
CASSEPGQAYEQYF
TGCGCCAGCAGCGAGCCGGGACAGGCCTACGAGCAGTACTTC
>NA|NA|TRBV5-1|TRBJ2-7
CASSLGPSSYEQYF
TGCGCCAGCAGCTTGGGTCCCAGCTCCTACGAGCAGTACTTC
>NA|NA|TRBV19|TRBJ2-1
CASSTGYRDIPGNEQFF
TGTGCCAGTAGTACCGGTTACCGGGACATTCCTGGGAATGAGCAGTTCTTC
>once|TRBD1|TRBV12-5|TRBJ2-3
CASGLHGTGEDTQYF
TGTGCTAGTGGTTTGCATGGGACAGGCGAAGATACGCAGTATTTT
>NA|TRBD2|TRBV7-3|TRBJ2-2
CASSSRGGLAGELFF
TGTGCCAGCAGCTCCCGGGGGGGTCTCGCCGGGGAGCTGTTTTTT
>NA|TRBD1|TRBV7-2|TRBJ2-7
CASSLRQGSYEQYF
TGTGCCAGCAGCTTAAGACAGGGTTCCTACGAGCAGTACTTC
>NA|NA|TRBV5-1|TRBJ2-1
CASSSIPRTGSGGNEQFF
TGCGCCAGCAGCTCTATTCCACGGACAGGGTCCGGGGGGAATGAGCAGTTCTTC
>NA|NA|TRBV30|TRBJ2-3
CAWSLWGISGADTQYF
TGTGCCTGGAGTCTTTGGGGGATTTCGGGGGCAGATACGCAGTATTTT
>NA|NA|TRBV6-1|TRBJ2-3
CASQRTSPTDTQYF
TGTGCCAGCCAAAGAACTAGCCCCACAGATACGCAGTATTTT
>once|NA|TRBV7-7|TRBJ2-3
CASSVDWSDTQYF
TGTGCTAGCAGCGTGGACTGGTCGGATACGCAGTATTTT
>NA|NA|TRBV5-1|TRBJ1-5
CASSPDSLDQPQHF
TGCGCCAGCAGCCCCGACTCGTTGGATCAGCCCCAGCATTTT
>NA|NA|TRBV2|TRBJ2-7
CASLLPGGGTYEQYF
TGTGCCAGCCTCCTCCCGGGGGGCGGCACCTACGAGCAGTACTTC
>NA|NA|TRBV9|TRBJ1-5
CASSVGASNQPQHF
TGTGCCAGCAGCGTAGGGGCGAGCAATCAGCCCCAGCATTTT
>NA|NA|TRBV7-3|TRBJ2-6
CASSDSPWGVGANVLTF
TGTGCCAGCAGCGATTCGCCTTGGGGGGTCGGGGCCAACGTCCTGACTTTC
>NA|NA|TRBV5-1|TRBJ2-1
CASRGQGSSYNEQFF
TGCGCCAGCAGGGGCCAAGGGAGCTCCTACAATGAGCAGTTCTTC
>NA|TRBD1|TRBV7-9|TRBJ2-3
CASSQGAGNTDTQYF
TGTGCCAGCAGTCAGGGGGCCGGCAACACAGATACGCAGTATTTT
>NA|NA|TRBV7-9|TRBJ1-3
CASRGAGVPGNTIYF
TGTGCCAGCAGGGGGGCCGGGGTGCCTGGAAACACCATATATTTT
>NA|NA|TRBV18|TRBJ2-7
CASSPRSVSYEQYF
TGTGCCAGCTCACCACGATCAGTATCCTACGAGCAGTACTTC
>NA|TRBD1|TRBV7-9|TRBJ2-5
CASSPGQGGRETQYF
TGTGCCAGCAGCCCGGGACAGGGGGGGCGAGAGACCCAGTACTTC
>NA|TRBD1|TRBV18|TRBJ1-2
CASSPPQSARGTGGGYTF
TGTGCCAGCTCACCTCCACAATCTGCCCGAGGGACAGGGGGAGGCTACACCTTC
>NA|NA|TRBV7-3|TRBJ2-5
CASSSQAGETQYF
TGTGCCAGCAGCTCTCAGGCGGGGGAGACCCAGTACTTC
>NA|NA|TRBV5-1|TRBJ2-2
CASSLTGTLSNTGELFF
TGCGCCAGCAGCCTGACCGGGACACTCTCGAACACCGGGGAGCTGTTTTTT
>NA|NA|TRBV4-1|TRBJ1-5
CASSQGGFTKIQEPQHF
TGCGCCAGCAGCCAAGGTGGGTTTACAAAGATTCAGGAGCCCCAGCATTTT
>NA|NA|TRBV10-2|TRBJ1-4
CASSGPPQDEKLFF
TGCGCCAGCAGTGGCCCACCCCAGGATGAAAAACTGTTTTTT
>NA|NA|TRBV9|TRBJ2-3
CASNGRERPDTQYF
TGTGCCAGCAACGGCCGGGAGCGCCCAGATACGCAGTATTTT
>NA|NA|TRBV4-1|TRBJ1-3
CASSQAPGLGNTIYF
TGCGCCAGCAGCCAAGCTCCGGGGTTGGGAAACACCATATATTTT
>NA|TRBD2|TRBV4-1|TRBJ2-7
CASSQGLGGRSREQYF
TGCGCCAGCAGCCAAGGGCTCGGCGGGAGAAGTCGCGAGCAGTACTTC